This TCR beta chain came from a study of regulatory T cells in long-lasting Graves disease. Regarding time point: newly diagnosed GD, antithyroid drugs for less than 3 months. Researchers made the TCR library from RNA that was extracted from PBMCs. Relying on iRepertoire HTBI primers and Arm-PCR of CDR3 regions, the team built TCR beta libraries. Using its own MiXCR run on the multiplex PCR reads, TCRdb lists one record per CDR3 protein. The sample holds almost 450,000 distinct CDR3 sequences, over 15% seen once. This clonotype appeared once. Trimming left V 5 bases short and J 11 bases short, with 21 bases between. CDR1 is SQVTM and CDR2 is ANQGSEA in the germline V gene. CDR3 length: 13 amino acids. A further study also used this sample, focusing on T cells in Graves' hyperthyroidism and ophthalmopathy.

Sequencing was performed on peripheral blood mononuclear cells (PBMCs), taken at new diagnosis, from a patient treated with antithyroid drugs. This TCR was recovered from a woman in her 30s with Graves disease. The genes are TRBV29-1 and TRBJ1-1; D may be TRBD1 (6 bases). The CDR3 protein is CSVYQTSGGDAFF. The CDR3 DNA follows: TGCAGCGTTTACCAGACTAGCGGGGGCGACGCTTTCTTT.